The 29 T cell receptor beta chains below all came from one sample that was sequenced in a study of cytomegalovirus exposure and HLA in healthy donors. The repertoire was sequenced with immunoSEQ multiplex PCR; TCRdb's copy has only in-frame clones and lacks some. The table records about 68,000 clones, around 95% of them present only once. The sequenced sample was PBMCs. These receptors were collected from a man between 18 and 35 years old in good health and CMV-seronegative.

This chain connects TRBV19 to TRBJ2-1, with D perhaps TRBD2 (6 bases). Trimming shortened V by 0 bases and J by 0 bases, and 6 bases separated the two germline ends. CDR1 and CDR2 from the germline V gene are LNHDA and SQIVND (reference sequence). CDR3 size: 15 residues. The CDR3 reads CASSIDGSSYNEQFF. In nucleotides, the CDR3 is TGTGCCAGTAGTATAGACGGGAGCTCCTACAATGAGCAGTTCTTC.

This chain joins TRBV7-8 and TRBJ1-3; 12 nucleotides align to TRBD1. The CDR3 sequence is 19 residues long. V was clipped by 7 bases and J by 3 bases; unmatched bases: 16. Germline lookup yields CDR1 SGHVS and CDR2 FQNEAQ. The CDR3 nucleotides are TGTGCCAGCATAAAGTGGTGGGACAGGGGGCGCGATTATGGAAACACCATATATTTT. The encoded protein is CASIKWWDRGRDYGNTIYF. The full variable domain, completed using reference TRBV7-8 and TRBJ1-3, is GAGVSQSPRYKVAKRGQDVALRCDPISGHVSLFWYQQALGQGPEFLTYFQNEAQLDKSGLPSDRFFAERPEGSVSTLKIQRTQQEDSAVYLCASIKWWDRGRDYGNTIYFGEGSWLTVV.

V usage is TRBV6-6 and J usage is TRBJ2-5, with no clear D. The germline V gene has CDR1 MNHNY and CDR2 SVGAGI (reference sequence). The length of the CDR3 is 13 residues. V dropped 7 bases and J dropped 0 bases, with 9 bases sitting between them. The CDR3 loop reads CASTNGYQETQYF. Here the CDR3 DNA reads TGTGCCAGCACTAACGGGTACCAAGAGACCCAGTACTTC.

The genes are TRBV2 and TRBJ1-2, with no clear D. CDR1 and CDR2 from the germline V gene are SNHLY and FYNNEI. The CDR3 covers 14 residues. V lost 6 bases and J lost 4, with 15 bases in between. In DNA form, the CDR3 reads TGTGCCAGCAGCGGAACTAGTTTCTCCTATGGCTACACCTTC. As protein: CASSGTSFSYGYTF.

The chain joins TRBV18 to TRBJ1-3, with D perhaps TRBD1 (6 bases). The germline V gene encodes CDR1 KGHSH and CDR2 LQKENI. The CDR3 runs to 18 residues. Trimming shortened V by 2 bases and J by 2 bases, and 19 bases separated the two germline ends. The CDR3 loop reads CASSPSAISGVTGNTIYF. The CDR3 bases are TGTGCCAGCTCACCATCCGCCATTTCAGGGGTGACTGGAAACACCATATATTTT.

This clone showed up just once. V and J are TRBV5-6 and TRBJ2-5, with 9 bases aligning to TRBD1. Per germline, CDR1 SGHDT and CDR2 YYEEEE. Germline trimming cut 4 bases from V and 5 bases from J; bases unmatched to any gene: 9. The CDR3 runs to 15 residues. CDR3: CASSRGTGLSETQYF. The CDR3, as DNA: TGTGCCAGCAGCCGTGGGACAGGGCTATCGGAGACCCAGTACTTC.

The J gene is TRBJ2-2, the V gene TRBV9, with 10 bases matching TRBD1. Germline V gene sequence: CDR1 SGDLS, CDR2 YYNGEE. The CDR3 consists of 17 residues. V shed 3 bases, J shed 5 bases, and the junction held 10 bases outside the gene matches. CDR3 nucleotides: TGTGCCAGCAGCGAATTAGGGACAGGGGTAGGAACCGGGGAGCTGTTTTTT. As protein: CASSELGTGVGTGELFF.

On this clone: One junction end disagrees with the germline gene, perhaps due to a read error. The chain carries TRBV4-1 and TRBJ2-7; tentatively, D is TRBD1 (5 bases). Germline lookup yields CDR1 MGHRA and CDR2 YSYEKL. This CDR3 is built from 15 residues. The CDR3 protein is CASSQEQGSSYEQYF. CDR3 in DNA: TGTGCCAGCAGCCAAGAGCAGGGAAGCTCCTACGAGCAGTACTTC.

This clone was counted between two and nine times. The chain employs TRBV19 and TRBJ2-7, with 11 bases identical to TRBD2. This CDR3 has 17 amino acids. After removal of 0 bases from V and 4 bases from J, the junction contained 8 bases not matched to a gene. Germline V CDR1 and CDR2: LNHDA, SQIVND (reference sequence). The DNA of the CDR3 is TGTGCCAGTAGTATAGAAGCGACTAGCGGGATATCGTACGAGCAGTACTTC. Protein sequence: CASSIEATSGISYEQYF. Using reference TRBV19 and TRBJ2-7 for the parts outside the CDR3, the full variable domain is DGGITQSPKYLFRKEGQNVTLSCEQNLNHDAMYWYRQDPGQGLRLIYYSQIVNDFQKGDIAEGYSVSREKKESFPLTVTSAQKNPTAFYLCASSIEATSGISYEQYFGPGTRLTVT.

The chain employs TRBV6-6 and TRBJ2-7, with 7 bases aligning to TRBD1. The CDR3 runs 15 residues. Germline loops: CDR1 MNHNY, CDR2 SVGAGI (reference sequence). Germline trimming cut 0 bases from V and 3 bases from J; bases unmatched to any gene: 5. The CDR3 DNA is TGTGCCAGCAGTTACTCGCGACAGGGTATCTACGAGCAGTACTTC. This gives the protein CASSYSRQGIYEQYF.

The chain combines TRBV7-6 with TRBJ2-3; no reliable D call. The CDR3 runs 16 residues. Germline loops: CDR1 SGHVS, CDR2 FNYEAQ. V lost 5 bases and J lost 4, with 19 bases in between. The CDR3 DNA reads TGTGCCAGCAGCCCTTCGGTAGTCCTAAATGCAGATACGCAGTATTTT. The encoded protein is CASSPSVVLNADTQYF.

V is TRBV27 and J is TRBJ2-1; TRBD2 agrees at 10 bases. The J segment lost 6 bases and the V segment lost 4 bases, leaving 6 bases of the junction unmatched. This CDR3 is 15 amino acids long. CDR1 and CDR2 from the germline V gene are MNHEY and SMNVEV (reference sequence). For the CDR3, the DNA is TGTGCCAGCAGTTCACTAGCGGGATCAATCAATGAGCAGTTCTTC. The encoded protein is CASSSLAGSINEQFF.

This chain connects TRBV11-2 to TRBJ2-1, with TRBD2 matching 8 bases. The V and J ends lost 0 bases and 3 bases, in that order; junction bases with no gene match: 16. CDR1 is SGHAT, CDR2 FQNNGV, per germline. This CDR3 contains 20 residues. CDR3 in amino acids: CASSLDRTTSEASNYNEQFF. Here the CDR3 DNA reads TGTGCCAGCAGCTTAGATCGGACGACTAGCGAGGCCTCGAACTACAATGAGCAGTTCTTC.

The chain combines TRBV27 with TRBJ2-7, with 7 bases matching TRBD1. V was pared by 4 bases and J by 2 bases, with 2 bases of the junction left unmatched. The germline gives CDR1 MNHEY, CDR2 SMNVEV (reference sequence). CDR3 length: 13 amino acids. CDR3 loop: CASSWGTAYEQYF. The CDR3 nucleotides are TGTGCCAGCAGTTGGGGGACAGCCTACGAGCAGTACTTC.

The chain carries TRBV12-5 and TRBJ2-7, with TRBD1 identical over 7 bases. Germline V CDR1 and CDR2: LGHNT, FRNRAP. The CDR3 extends over 12 amino acids. V shed 9 bases and J 0 bases; nucleotides not matched to a gene: 2. CDR3 in DNA: TGTGCTAGCTGGGACAGCTCCTACGAGCAGTACTTC. Amino acids: CASWDSSYEQYF.

The J gene is TRBJ2-5, the V gene TRBV11-2, with 10 bases aligning to TRBD2. The CDR3 runs to 15 residues. J lost 4 bases, V lost 5 bases, and 7 bases had no gene match. Per the germline V gene, CDR1 is SGHAT and CDR2 is FQNNGV. CDR3 in amino acids: CASSRIAGGLETQYF. DNA for the CDR3: TGTGCCAGCAGCCGTATAGCGGGAGGTCTAGAGACCCAGTACTTC.

CDR3 residues: CASSQSGGLDQPQHF. The CDR3 DNA reads as TGCGCCAGCAGCCAGAGCGGGGGCTTGGATCAGCCCCAGCATTTT. This chain joins TRBV4-1 and TRBJ1-5, with D possibly being TRBD1 (6 bases). Trimming took 3 bases from V and 5 from J, leaving 14 bases between them. From germline, CDR1 is MGHRA and CDR2 YSYEKL. The CDR3 loop spans 15 amino acids.

The chain combines TRBV6-5 with TRBJ2-3; 8 bases match TRBD2. Germline CDR1 reads MNHEY; CDR2 reads SVGAGI. This CDR3 is 15 amino acids long. The ends lost 7 bases at V and 4 bases at J; junction bases unmatched: 10. The DNA for the CDR3 is TGTGCCAGCATCTACCGGGAGGGAGGCGCAGATACGCAGTATTTT. This sequence encodes CASIYREGGADTQYF.

The J gene is TRBJ2-1, the V gene TRBV4-1; 11 bases fit TRBD2. The CDR3 has 17 residues. The junction had 9 bases not matched to a gene; V was cut back by 1 base and J by 7 bases. Looked up from germline, CDR1 is MGHRA and CDR2 is YSYEKL. CDR3 nucleotide sequence: TGCGCCAGCAGCCAAGGTCGGGCTAGCGGGAGGAGAAATGAGCAGTTCTTC. Residues: CASSQGRASGRRNEQFF.

CDR3 loop: CASSYGDTGELFF. The CDR3 DNA follows: TGCGCCAGCAGCTACGGGGACACCGGGGAGCTGTTTTTT. The chain has TRBV5-1 and TRBJ2-2; a weak D match, TRBD2 (5 bases). V was cut by 3 bases and J by 3 bases, with 6 bases left in between. The CDR3 is made up of 13 amino acids. Germline CDR1 SGHRS, CDR2 YFSETQ.

In its sample, this clone was seen once. V and J are TRBV2 and TRBJ2-3; D perhaps matches TRBD2 (6 bases). There are 13 residues in the CDR3. The V gene's germline CDR1 is SNHLY and CDR2 FYNNEI. With 4 bases removed from V and 2 bases from J, the gap between germline ends came to 7 bases. For the CDR3, the DNA is TGTGCCAGCAGTGGGGACTTCACAGATACGCAGTATTTT. It translates to CASSGDFTDTQYF.

The rearrangement links TRBV6-6 to TRBJ1-2; D unresolved. Germline loops: CDR1 MNHNY, CDR2 SVGAGI (reference sequence). The CDR3 has 14 amino acids. V lost 7 bases and J lost 8, with 20 bases in between. DNA for the CDR3: TGTGCCAGCATCGACACGTCCGGGAGCGGCGGCTACACCTTC. Protein product: CASIDTSGSGGYTF.

The V call is TRBV2, the J call TRBJ1-5, with D perhaps matching TRBD1 (5 bases). Germline V gene lookup returns CDR1 SNHLY and CDR2 FYNNEI. The CDR3 spans 14 residues. V shed 5 bases and J shed 1 base, with 9 bases lying between them. The chain's CDR3 is CASSYTGSNQPQHF. For the CDR3, the DNA is TGTGCCAGCAGTTATACAGGAAGCAATCAGCCCCAGCATTTT.

V is TRBV6-5 and J is TRBJ1-2, with 7 bases matching TRBD1. The CDR3 has 14 amino acids. Trimming took 5 bases from V and 8 from J; bases not matched to a gene: 11. Germline V lookup: CDR1 MNHEY, CDR2 SVGAGI. In DNA, the CDR3 is TGTGCCAGCAGTCAGAAACAGGGGTTAGCAGGCTACACCTTC. This gives the protein CASSQKQGLAGYTF.

The rearrangement links TRBV28 to TRBJ2-7; maybe TRBD1 (5 bases). The V gene's germline CDR1 is MDHEN and CDR2 SYDVKM. The CDR3 is 16 residues long. V dropped 3 bases and J dropped 1 base, with 16 bases sitting between them. The chain's CDR3 is CASSFAVDSLSYEQYF. CDR3 sequence (DNA): TGTGCCAGCAGTTTTGCGGTAGACAGCCTATCCTACGAGCAGTACTTC.

This chain connects TRBV6-6 to TRBJ1-2, with TRBD1 matching over 10 bases. The CDR3 totals 13 residues. The germline gives CDR1 MNHNY, CDR2 SVGAGI (reference sequence). V shed 6 bases and J 8 bases; nucleotides not matched to a gene: 6. CDR3 sequence reads: CASSSTGGRGYTF. DNA of the CDR3: TGTGCCAGCAGCTCGACAGGGGGCAGAGGCTACACCTTC.

J is TRBJ1-5 and V is TRBV2, with D unresolved. V gave up 2 bases and J gave up 3 bases, with 11 bases separating them. Per germline, CDR1 SNHLY and CDR2 FYNNEI. The CDR3 length is 15 residues. The CDR3 loop is CASSEFASHNQPQHF. CDR3 nucleotide sequence: TGTGCCAGCAGTGAATTTGCGAGCCACAATCAGCCCCAGCATTTT.

V usage is TRBV18 and J usage is TRBJ1-4; 7 bases are shared with TRBD1. CDR1 is KGHSH, CDR2 LQKENI, per germline. The CDR3 loop spans 14 amino acids. Unmatched junction bases numbered 5, after V lost 2 bases and J lost 8 bases. For the CDR3, the DNA is TGTGCCAGCTCACCAACCCAGGGGGACGAAAAACTGTTTTTT. Its protein product is CASSPTQGDEKLFF.

V is TRBV6-6 and J is TRBJ1-1; weak D call: TRBD1 (6 bases). The CDR3 extends over 14 amino acids. Trimming left V 7 bases short and J 1 base short, with 13 bases between. Per the germline V gene, CDR1 is MNHNY and CDR2 is SVGAGI (reference sequence). The chain's CDR3 is CASIAGQTNTEAFF. CDR3 bases: TGTGCCAGCATAGCGGGACAAACGAACACTGAAGCTTTCTTT.